These T cell receptor beta chains were read from a single sample in a study of shared clonotypes between healthy human individuals. The method was immunoSEQ multiplex PCR; TCRdb's version includes in-frame clones alone and lacks a portion of them. The table has roughly 1,100,000 clones, approximately 70% seen once. The source material was memory CD4+ T cells sorted from blood. The receptors shown here come from a man aged 18-30 years in good health. Each CDR3 is given with its conserved first and last residue. Each record gives: V gene, CDR3 length, D gene, clone size, J gene, CDR3 DNA, CDR3 protein. D genes are given only for firm matches. A row's size may be missing; if present it is once, few, many or a size class.

TRBV7-2	13	-	many	TRBJ1-5	TGTGCCAGCAGCTTAGTCGAAGGCCAGCCCCAGCATTTT	CASSLVEGQPQHF
TRBV5-4	12	-	-	TRBJ2-2	TGTGCCAGCAGCAGTACTACCGGGGAGCTGTTTTTT	CASSSTTGELFF
TRBV6-5	12	TRBD1	once	TRBJ2-7	TGTGCCAGCTGGGGCAGGGGGTTTGAGCAGTACTTC	CASWGRGFEQYF
TRBV5-4	15	TRBD2	-	TRBJ2-5	TGTGCCAGCAGCTTGGCTAGCGGGGGCCAAGAGACCCAGTACTTC	CASSLASGGQETQYF
TRBV30	16	-	-	TRBJ1-1	TGTGCCTGGAGTTGGGCAGGTCGATGGGGGAGCACTGAAGCTTTCTTT	CAWSWAGRWGSTEAFF
TRBV5-1	15	-	-	TRBJ2-5	TGCGCCAGCAGCTTTGGTGCGGGACTCCAAGAGACCCAGTACTTC	CASSFGAGLQETQYF
TRBV19	13	-	-	TRBJ1-2	TGTGCCAGTAGTCTCCCAGGGTTCTATGGCTACACCTTC	CASSLPGFYGYTF
TRBV18	13	TRBD1	-	TRBJ2-7	TGTGCCAGCTCACGGGACAGGCCCTACGAGCAGTACTTC	CASSRDRPYEQYF
TRBV9	20	-	-	TRBJ2-2	TGTGCCAGCAGCTCGCGACAGGGCCGGGCTCTTGTGGGGGGGACCGGGGAGCTGTTTTTT	CASSSRQGRALVGGTGELFF
TRBV5-1	13	-	-	TRBJ1-2	TGCGCCAGCAGCTTGGTTCAGGGTGATGGCTACACCTTC	CASSLVQGDGYTF
TRBV7-2	13	-	-	TRBJ1-4	TGTGCCAGCAGCTCGGTTCGTAATGAAAAACTGTTTTTT	CASSSVRNEKLFF
TRBV28	12	TRBD1	-	TRBJ2-7	TGTGCCAGCACAGGCAGGGGGTACGAGCAGTACTTC	CASTGRGYEQYF
TRBV11-2	16	TRBD2	-	TRBJ2-2	TGTGCCAGCAGCTTACAATCGGGGGGGAGCACCGGGGAGCTGTTTTTT	CASSLQSGGSTGELFF
TRBV2	12	-	-	TRBJ2-2	TGTGCCAGCACCGTTAAGACCGGGGAGCTGTTTTTT	CASTVKTGELFF
TRBV7-8	15	-	-	TRBJ1-2	TGTGCCAGCAGCTCACGACAGACAGACGTGGGTGGCTACACCTTC	CASSSRQTDVGGYTF
TRBV11-2	16	-	few	TRBJ1-3	TGTGCCAGCAGCTTAGAGCAGGGTATAACTGGAAACACCATATATTTT	CASSLEQGITGNTIYF
TRBV30	14	-	few	TRBJ1-5	TGTGCCTGGGGTGACATACCTAGCAATCAGCCCCAGCATTTT	CAWGDIPSNQPQHF
TRBV18	15	TRBD1	-	TRBJ1-6	TGTGCCAGCTCACCATGGGACAGCGGTAATTCACCCCTCCACTTT	CASSPWDSGNSPLHF
TRBV4-1	15	-	-	TRBJ2-1	TGCGCCAGCAGCCAAGAACTAGGGAGACACAGTGAGCAGTTCTTC	CASSQELGRHSEQFF
TRBV7-2	13	TRBD1	-	TRBJ1-2	TGTGCCAGCAGCTCCCAGGGGGCGCAGGGCTACACCTTC	CASSSQGAQGYTF
TRBV2	14	TRBD1	-	TRBJ2-5	TGTGCCAGCAGTGCTGACAGGGGCCAGGAGACCCAGTACTTC	CASSADRGQETQYF
TRBV6-5	15	-	-	TRBJ2-7	TGTGCCAGCAGTCCCTACGGACAAGGGAAAAACGAGCAGTACTTC	CASSPYGQGKNEQYF
TRBV29-1	13	-	few	TRBJ2-7	TGCAGCGTTGGCGGGGACGGCACCTACGAGCAGTACTTC	CSVGGDGTYEQYF
TRBV18	14	-	-	TRBJ1-5	TGTGCCAGCTCACCTTCACAGGGCAATCAGCCCCAGCATTTT	CASSPSQGNQPQHF
TRBV5-6	16	TRBD1	-	TRBJ2-6	TGTGCCAGCAGCAGCGGGACAGGGGCTGGGGCCAACGTCCTGACTTTC	CASSSGTGAGANVLTF
TRBV28	16	TRBD2	once	TRBJ2-1	TGTGCCAGCAGTGGGCGGGGGGGACCCATGGACAATGAGCAGTTCTTC	CASSGRGGPMDNEQFF
TRBV7-8	14	-	-	TRBJ2-7	TGTGCCAGCAGCCCCCGCGGACGGATTTACGAGCAGTACTTC	CASSPRGRIYEQYF
TRBV18	15	TRBD1	-	TRBJ2-2	TGTGCCAGCTCACCACAGGGGGCCCGGACCGGGGAGCTGTTTTTT	CASSPQGARTGELFF
TRBV5-6	14	-	-	TRBJ1-6	TGTGCCAGCAGCTTGGGTCGAGAAAAATCACCCCTCCACTTT	CASSLGREKSPLHF
TRBV6-4	11	TRBD1	-	TRBJ1-2	TGTGCCAGCAACATTGACAGGGCGAGCCCCTTC	CASNIDRASPF
TRBV29-1	13	-	-	TRBJ2-3	TGCAGCGGTTTCCAAGGGAGCACAGATACGCAGTATTTT	CSGFQGSTDTQYF
TRBV7-6	16	TRBD2	-	TRBJ2-3	TGTGCCAGCAGCACTACTAGCGGGAGGGCCTTCGGTACGCAGTATTTT	CASSTTSGRAFGTQYF
TRBV25-1	13	-	-	TRBJ1-5	TGTGCCAGCAGTGATGGAGGATCTCAGCCCCAGCATTTT	CASSDGGSQPQHF
TRBV18	15	TRBD1	-	TRBJ1-1	TGTGCCAGCTCACCACTACAGGGGGCAGTTTCTGAAGCTTTCTTT	CASSPLQGAVSEAFF
TRBV5-4	16	-	-	TRBJ1-4	TGTGCCAGCAGCTTGATGGGTCTGGAGGGAGGTGAAAAACTGTTTTTT	CASSLMGLEGGEKLFF
TRBV9	16	TRBD1	-	TRBJ2-2	TGTGCCAGCAGCGTACCCGGGACAGGAAACACCGGGGAGCTGTTTTTT	CASSVPGTGNTGELFF
TRBV10-3	15	TRBD2	-	TRBJ2-7	TGTGCCATCAGTGAGTCGGGACTAGCGGGACTAGAGCAGTACTTC	CAISESGLAGLEQYF
TRBV18	14	TRBD2	-	TRBJ2-1	TGTGCCAGCTCACAACTAGCGGGGGACAATGAGCAGTTCTTC	CASSQLAGDNEQFF
TRBV5-6	14	TRBD1	-	TRBJ1-2	TGTGCCAGCAGCTTGGTGGGGACAGGGTTTGGCTACACCTTC	CASSLVGTGFGYTF
TRBV6-6	15	TRBD2	-	TRBJ2-7	TGTGCCAGCAGTCAGGGACTAGCGGGACCCTACGAGCAGTACTTC	CASSQGLAGPYEQYF
TRBV27	21	-	-	TRBJ1-3	TGTGCCAGCAGTTTTAATTCGGACTTTCTTTCGGAATACCCCCCTGGAAACACCATATATTTT	CASSFNSDFLSEYPPGNTIYF
TRBV27	14	-	-	TRBJ1-4	TGTGCCAGCAGTCCCGGTTCCGCGGGGAGAGAACTGTTTTTT	CASSPGSAGRELFF
TRBV19	13	-	once	TRBJ2-3	TGTGCCAGTTTGCGGAGGGGCACAGATACGCAGTATTTT	CASLRRGTDTQYF
TRBV6-4	13	-	-	TRBJ2-7	TGTGCCAGACCCAGGCCGATAACCTACGAGCAGTACTTC	CARPRPITYEQYF
TRBV7-8	15	-	-	TRBJ1-6	TGTGCCAGCAGCCCTGGACAGACCTATAATTCACCCCTCCACTTT	CASSPGQTYNSPLHF
TRBV5-4	15	-	-	TRBJ2-7	TGTGCCAGCAGCTCAAACAATTTGGGGCTTCACGAGCAGTACTTC	CASSSNNLGLHEQYF
TRBV5-1	14	-	once	TRBJ1-3	TGCGCCACCCAGGAGGGAGTCTCTGGAAACACCATATATTTT	CATQEGVSGNTIYF
TRBV27	17	TRBD1	-	TRBJ2-7	TGTGCCAGCAGTGCACAATCTTGGGACAGGGTAACCTACGAGCAGTACTTC	CASSAQSWDRVTYEQYF
TRBV2	12	-	once	TRBJ2-7	TGTGCCAGCAGTAGACCACCTGACGAGCAGTACTTC	CASSRPPDEQYF
TRBV10-3	15	TRBD1	-	TRBJ1-1	TGTGCCATCACCCGGGACAGGGGAATGAACACTGAAGCTTTCTTT	CAITRDRGMNTEAFF
TRBV7-6	15	-	few	TRBJ2-5	TGTGCCAGCAGCCCAGGCCTGACGGGCGTGGAGACCCAGTACTTC	CASSPGLTGVETQYF
TRBV4-1	17	-	-	TRBJ1-1	TGCACCAGCAGCCGCTCTCTTGGGGCAGCAAAAAACACTGAAGCTTTCTTT	CTSSRSLGAAKNTEAFF
TRBV7-8	16	-	-	TRBJ1-6	TGTGCCAGCAGCTTAGGCACAAAAGGGCCTAATTCACCCCTCCACTTT	CASSLGTKGPNSPLHF